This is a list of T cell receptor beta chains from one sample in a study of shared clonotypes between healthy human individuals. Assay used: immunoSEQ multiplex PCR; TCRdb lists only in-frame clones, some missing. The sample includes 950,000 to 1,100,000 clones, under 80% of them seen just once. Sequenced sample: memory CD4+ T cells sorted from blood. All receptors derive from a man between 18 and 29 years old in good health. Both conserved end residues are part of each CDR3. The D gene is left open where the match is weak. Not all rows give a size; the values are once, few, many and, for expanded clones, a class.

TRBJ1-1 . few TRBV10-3 CAISDVGDEAFF TGTGCCATCAGTGACGTCGGGGATGAAGCTTTCTTT
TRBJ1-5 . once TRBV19 CASSIKVSNQPQHF TGTGCCAGTAGTATCAAGGTGAGCAATCAGCCCCAGCATTTT
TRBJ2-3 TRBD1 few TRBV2 CASSRGRIGADTQYF TGTGCCAGCAGCAGGGGGCGGATAGGGGCAGATACGCAGTATTTT
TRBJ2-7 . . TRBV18 CASLAQGGSYEQYF TGTGCCAGCTTGGCCCAGGGGGGGTCCTACGAGCAGTACTTC
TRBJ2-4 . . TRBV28 CASGDTSHIQYF TGTGCCAGCGGGGATACTAGCCACATTCAGTACTTC
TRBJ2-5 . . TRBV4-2 CASSQVQEETQYF TGTGCCAGCAGTCAAGTCCAAGAAGAGACCCAGTACTTC
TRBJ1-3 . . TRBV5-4 CASSLGLNSGNTIYF TGTGCCAGCAGCCTAGGACTGAACTCTGGAAACACCATATATTTT
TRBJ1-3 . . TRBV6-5 CASSYSSEQGRNTIYF TGTGCCAGCAGTTACTCATCAGAACAGGGCCGAAACACCATATATTTT
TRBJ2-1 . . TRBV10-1 CASSEGREVTEQFF TGCGCCAGCAGTGAGGGCAGGGAGGTCACTGAGCAGTTCTTC
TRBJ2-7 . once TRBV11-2 CASSFNGAEQYF TGTGCCAGCAGCTTTAACGGGGCCGAGCAGTACTTC
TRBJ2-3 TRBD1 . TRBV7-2 CASSSRTGFSTDTQYF TGTGCCAGCAGCTCCCGGACAGGGTTTAGCACAGATACGCAGTATTTT
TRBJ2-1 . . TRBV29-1 CSSEGGKGNEQFF TGCAGCTCCGAGGGGGGGAAGGGCAATGAGCAGTTCTTC
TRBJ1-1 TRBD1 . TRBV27 CASSSPTGGRTEAFF TGTGCCAGCAGTTCCCCGACAGGGGGCAGAACTGAAGCTTTCTTT
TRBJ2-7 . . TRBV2 CASSQSSYEQYF TGTGCCAGCAGTCAAAGCTCCTACGAGCAGTACTTC
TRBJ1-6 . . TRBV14 CASSQRDRRDNSPLHF TGTGCCAGCAGCCAGAGAGACAGGCGTGATAATTCACCCCTCCACTTT
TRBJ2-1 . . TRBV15 CATSRDSGLPFF TGTGCCACCAGCAGAGATTCAGGCCTTCCGTTCTTC
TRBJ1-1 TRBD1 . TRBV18 CASSPGTGRHTEAFF TGTGCCAGCTCACCTGGGACAGGGCGGCACACTGAAGCTTTCTTT
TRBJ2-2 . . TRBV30 CAWSPVKSLNTGELFF TGTGCCTGGAGCCCCGTTAAGAGCCTCAACACCGGGGAGCTGTTTTTT
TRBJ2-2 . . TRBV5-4 CASSLGQTDTGELFF TGTGCCAGCAGCTTGGGACAGACGGACACCGGGGAGCTGTTTTTT
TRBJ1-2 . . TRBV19 CASSNLDYGYTF TGTGCCAGTAGTAATCTGGACTATGGCTACACCTTC
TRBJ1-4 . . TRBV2 CASSAGRATNEKLFF TGTGCCAGCAGTGCAGGACGGGCAACTAATGAAAAACTGTTTTTT